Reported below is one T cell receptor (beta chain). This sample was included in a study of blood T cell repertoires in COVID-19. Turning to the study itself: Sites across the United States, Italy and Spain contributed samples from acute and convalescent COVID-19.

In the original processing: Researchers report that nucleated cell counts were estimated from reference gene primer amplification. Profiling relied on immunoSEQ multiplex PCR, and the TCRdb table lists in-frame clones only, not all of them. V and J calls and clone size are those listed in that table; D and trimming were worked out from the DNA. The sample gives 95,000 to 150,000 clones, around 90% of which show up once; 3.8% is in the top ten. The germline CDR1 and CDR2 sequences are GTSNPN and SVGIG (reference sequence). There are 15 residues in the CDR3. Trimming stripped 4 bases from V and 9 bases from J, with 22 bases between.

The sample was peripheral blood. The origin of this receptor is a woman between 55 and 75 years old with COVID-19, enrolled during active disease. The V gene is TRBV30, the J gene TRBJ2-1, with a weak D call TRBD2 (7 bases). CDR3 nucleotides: TGTGCCTGGACCATTGGAGGGGGGGCTGGGGGTGAGCAGTTCTTC. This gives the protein CAWTIGGGAGGEQFF.